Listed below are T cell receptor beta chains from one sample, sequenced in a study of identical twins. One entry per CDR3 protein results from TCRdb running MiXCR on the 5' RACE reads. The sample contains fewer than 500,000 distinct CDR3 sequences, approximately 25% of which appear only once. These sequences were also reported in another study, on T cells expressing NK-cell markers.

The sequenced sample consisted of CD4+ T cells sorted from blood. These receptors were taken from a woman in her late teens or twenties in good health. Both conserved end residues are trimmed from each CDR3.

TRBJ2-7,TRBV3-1,ASSQARGGSLNEQY
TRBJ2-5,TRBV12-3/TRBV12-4,ASSLRLAGGETQY
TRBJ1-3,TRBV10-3,ASLLSSGNTIY
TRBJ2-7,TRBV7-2,ASSPTSVSGGEQY
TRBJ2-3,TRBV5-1,ASSRPNPDTQY
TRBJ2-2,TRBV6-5,ASSYLGGTGELF
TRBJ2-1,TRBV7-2,ASSLTTGGLYNEQF
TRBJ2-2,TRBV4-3,ASSQGRLAGAAGELF
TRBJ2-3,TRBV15,ATSSGLAGAADTQY
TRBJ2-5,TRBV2,ASSDSEKTQY
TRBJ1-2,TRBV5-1,ASSLANSGYGYT
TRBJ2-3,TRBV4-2,ASSQGTPPQY
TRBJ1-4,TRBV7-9,ASSLALPGEKLF
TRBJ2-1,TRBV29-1,SGGGTGGKNEQF
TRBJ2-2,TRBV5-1,ASSLAGGTPTGELF
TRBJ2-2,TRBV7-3,ASSRGLASNTGELF
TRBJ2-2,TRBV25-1,ASSLQGPEAGELF
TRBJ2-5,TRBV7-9,ASSTQGGGGQETQY
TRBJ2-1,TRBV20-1,SARPSGGIASYNEQF
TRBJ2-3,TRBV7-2,ASKFPSTDTQY
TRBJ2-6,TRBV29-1,SVLSKGGANVLT
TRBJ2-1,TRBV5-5,ASTRGGGGAENEQF
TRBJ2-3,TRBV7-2,ASSLGQGDTQY
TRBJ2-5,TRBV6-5,ASSYSPTGQETQY
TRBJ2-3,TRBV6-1,ASANRVPATTTDTQY
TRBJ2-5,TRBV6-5,ASSYRGGRETQY
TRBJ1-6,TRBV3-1,ASSQASSSYNSPLH
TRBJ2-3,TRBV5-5,ASSIQGSTDTQY
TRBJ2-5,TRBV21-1,ASSGTSGSQETQY
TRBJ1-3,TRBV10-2,ASSWDVSGNTIY
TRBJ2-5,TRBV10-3,AISDLGAQY
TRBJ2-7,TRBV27,ASSLRAVGEQY
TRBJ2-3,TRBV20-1,SARPTSPDTQY
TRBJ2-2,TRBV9,ASSAPLAGVTGELF
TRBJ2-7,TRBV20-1,SARPGTIGGGEQY
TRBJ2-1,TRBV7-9,ASASGNEQF
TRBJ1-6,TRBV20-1,SASLRDSPLH
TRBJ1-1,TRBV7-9,ASSDRTENTEAF
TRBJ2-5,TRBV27,ASSNLRDSYQETQY